This TCR beta chain emerged from a study of T cell responses to AZD1222 COVID-19 vaccine. Study observations and caveats: In all cases, repertoires were sampled only after the peak T cell response. In a largely white British group with more females than males, clonal diversity was possibly underestimated.

As regards this clone: The antigen remains unidentified.

The CDR3 is 13 amino acids. Germline CDR1 and CDR2: MNHEY and SMNVEV (reference sequence). V was pared by 0 bases and J by 2 bases, with 2 bases between. Clones were sequenced by immunoSEQ multiplex PCR, and TCRdb holds only the in-frame ones, with some missing. Of 92,000 or so clones in the sample, roughly 90% are singletons; the top ten hold 5.5%. Here the sequenced sample was peripheral blood, taken 28 days after the second AZD1222 dose. The chain joins TRBV27 to TRBJ2-1, with D hard to call. The sequence was obtained from an adult who received the AZD1222 COVID-19 vaccine. The CDR3 DNA sequence: TGTGCCAGCAGTTTATCGGCCTACAATGAGCAGTTCTTC. Translated, it gives CASSLSAYNEQFF.